A selection of T cell receptor beta chains follows, all from one sample in a study of T cell responses to AZD1222 COVID-19 vaccine. Generated by immunoSEQ multiplex PCR, the TCRdb table keeps only in-frame clones and is missing some. The sample records 150,000 to 160,000 clones, 86% being singletons. The sequences come from peripheral blood, collected on day 0 of MenACWY control vaccination. The receptor set was obtained from an adult in good health. The CDR3 runs from the conserved cysteine through the conserved F or W. Each record gives: V gene, clone size, D gene, J gene, CDR3 protein, CDR3 DNA. The D gene is left open where the match is weak. Some rows have no size entry. The others give once, few or many, or a class for an expanded clone.

>TRBV18|.|.|TRBJ2-7
CASSPPREPYEQYF
TGTGCCAGCTCACCACCCCGGGAACCCTACGAGCAGTACTTC
>TRBV29-1|.|.|TRBJ1-2
CSGEKDTF
TGCAGCGGAGAAAAGGACACCTTC
>TRBV7-2|.|.|TRBJ1-6
CASSFYRRGLGSPLHF
TGTGCCAGCAGCTTCTACCGGCGGGGGCTTGGGTCACCCCTCCACTTT
>TRBV7-2|few|TRBD1|TRBJ2-5
CASSFMGQGSETQYF
TGTGCCAGCAGCTTCATGGGACAGGGGTCAGAGACCCAGTACTTC
>TRBV7-2|.|.|TRBJ1-2
CASRRGASYGYTF
TGTGCCAGCAGGAGGGGAGCTTCCTATGGCTACACCTTC
>TRBV7-3|.|.|TRBJ1-6
CASSLNPQGGNSPLHF
TGTGCCAGCAGCTTAAACCCCCAGGGAGGGAATTCACCCCTCCACTTT
>TRBV5-4|once|.|TRBJ2-5
CASSLGGVLTQETQYF
TGTGCCAGCAGCTTGGGCGGGGTCCTAACCCAAGAGACCCAGTACTTC
>TRBV5-1|.|TRBD1|TRBJ1-2
CASSLGQGDGYTF
TGCGCCAGCAGCTTGGGACAGGGGGATGGCTACACCTTC
>TRBV6-5|.|TRBD2|TRBJ2-1
CASRLGGGNNEQFF
TGTGCCAGCAGACTAGGCGGGGGAAACAATGAGCAGTTCTTC
>TRBV18|.|.|TRBJ1-2
CASSLKKSRDMAYGYTF
TGTGCCAGCTCACTAAAAAAGTCCAGGGATATGGCCTATGGCTACACCTTC
>TRBV4-1|.|TRBD1|TRBJ2-1
CASSQGGQGSNEQFF
TGCGCCAGCAGCCAGGGAGGACAGGGTAGCAATGAGCAGTTCTTC
>TRBV28|.|.|TRBJ1-3
CASSSPTDTIYF
TGTGCCAGCAGTTCCCCGACGGACACCATATATTTT
>TRBV5-1|.|TRBD1|TRBJ1-2
CASSTETGAYGYTF
TGCGCCAGCAGCACCGAGACAGGGGCCTATGGCTACACCTTC
>TRBV3-1/TRBV3-2|.|TRBD2|TRBJ2-2
CASSQELAGFSTGELFF
TGTGCCAGCAGCCAAGAACTAGCGGGGTTTTCCACCGGGGAGCTGTTTTTT
>TRBV30|.|.|TRBJ1-2
CAWSVGQGLRYTF
TGTGCCTGGAGTGTTGGCCAGGGGTTGCGCTACACCTTC
>TRBV4-1|.|.|TRBJ1-5
CASSQMNWGYSNQPQHF
TGCGCCAGCAGCCAAATGAATTGGGGGTATAGCAATCAGCCCCAGCATTTT
>TRBV19|.|.|TRBJ2-1
CASSTQQGLFGEQFF
TGTGCCAGTAGTACTCAACAGGGACTTTTTGGTGAGCAGTTCTTC
>TRBV4-1|.|.|TRBJ2-3
CASSQDRGAGDTQYF
TGCGCCAGCAGCCAAGATCGAGGGGCAGGGGATACGCAGTATTTT
>TRBV5-1|.|.|TRBJ2-7
CASSLQGNSYEQYF
TGCGCCAGCAGCTTACAGGGAAATTCCTACGAGCAGTACTTC
>TRBV12-3/TRBV12-4|.|.|TRBJ1-2
CASKYRVNYGYTF
TGTGCCAGCAAGTACAGGGTAAACTATGGCTACACCTTC
>TRBV29-1|few|.|TRBJ1-1
CSSQVSVTEAFF
TGCAGCTCCCAGGTATCGGTCACTGAAGCTTTCTTT
>TRBV6-5|.|.|TRBJ2-1
CASPGPVNEQFF
TGTGCCAGCCCTGGACCGGTCAATGAGCAGTTCTTC
>TRBV15|.|TRBD1|TRBJ1-2
CATSRGGTGRNYGYTF
TGTGCCACCAGCAGAGGGGGGACAGGGAGGAACTATGGCTACACCTTC